This record concerns one T cell receptor beta chain sequence. The antigen remains unidentified. V shed 3 bases and J 7 bases; nucleotides not matched to a gene: 4. CDR1 is DFQATT, CDR2 SNEGSKA, per germline (reference sequence). CDR3 length equals 12 residues. The data derive from a study of blood T cells in healthy people across ages. Notes on the study in general: The recorded TCR beta diversity per million T cells decreased in a roughly linear manner with age.

The total RNA that was extracted per sample amounted to at least 5 micrograms. With a J-beta primer mix and a sample-barcoded 5' primer, a second PCR ran about 6 to 11 cycles. A 12-random-nucleotide template-switch adaptor tagged each cDNA molecule. Via MiXCR, TCRdb re-called the 5' RACE reads, giving one row per CDR3 protein. The sample holds around 1,000,000 distinct CDR3 sequences; roughly two fifths are singletons and the top ten take approximately 14%. This TCR was sampled from a man younger than 35 in good health. The source material was blood. V usage is TRBV20-1 and J usage is TRBJ2-5, with 8 nucleotides matching TRBD2. The CDR3 sequence is CSARSGGGTQYF. The CDR3 region has the DNA TGCAGTGCTAGGTCCGGGGGGGGGACCCAGTACTTC.